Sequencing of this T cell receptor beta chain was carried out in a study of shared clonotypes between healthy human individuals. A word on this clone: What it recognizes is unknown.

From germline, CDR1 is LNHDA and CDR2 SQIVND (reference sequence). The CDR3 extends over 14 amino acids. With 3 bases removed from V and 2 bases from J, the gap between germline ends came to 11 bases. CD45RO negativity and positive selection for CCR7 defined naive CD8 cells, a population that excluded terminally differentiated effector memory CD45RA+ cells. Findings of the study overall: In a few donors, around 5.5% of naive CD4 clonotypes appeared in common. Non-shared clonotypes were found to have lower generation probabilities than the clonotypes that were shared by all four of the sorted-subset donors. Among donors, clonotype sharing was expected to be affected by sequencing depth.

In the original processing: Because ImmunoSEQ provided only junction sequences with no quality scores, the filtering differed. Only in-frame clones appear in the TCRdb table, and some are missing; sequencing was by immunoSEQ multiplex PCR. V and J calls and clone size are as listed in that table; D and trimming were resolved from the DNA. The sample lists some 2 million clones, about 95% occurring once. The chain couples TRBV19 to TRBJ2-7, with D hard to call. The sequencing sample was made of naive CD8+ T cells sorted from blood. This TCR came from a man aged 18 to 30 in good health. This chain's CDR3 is CASSMGLPPYEQYF. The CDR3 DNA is TGTGCCAGTAGTATGGGATTACCTCCCTACGAGCAGTACTTC.